The clone carrying this T cell receptor (beta chain) was picked up one time. Per the original methods: Amplified reference gene primers provided the basis for estimating nucleated cell counts. The repertoire was sequenced with immunoSEQ multiplex PCR; TCRdb's copy has only in-frame clones and lacks some. The V and J calls and clone size come from that table; D and trimming were worked out from the DNA. Here the sample spans about 150,000 clones, approximately 90% being singletons. This specimen comes from a study of blood T cell repertoires in COVID-19. Turning to the study itself: Whether acute or convalescent, the COVID-19 samples came from the United States, Italy and Spain.

Unmatched junction bases numbered 7, after V lost 6 bases and J lost 7 bases. The CDR3 has 13 amino acids. CDR1 is MDHEN, CDR2 SYDVKM, per germline. The sequenced sample was peripheral blood. The TCR was taken from a man aged 18 to 29 with COVID-19, enrolled during active disease. This sequence joins TRBV28 and TRBJ1-2; 8 bases line up with TRBD1. The CDR3 loop is CASRSGQGGGYTF. In DNA, the CDR3 is TGTGCCAGCAGGTCCGGACAGGGCGGTGGCTACACCTTC.